This entry lists 3 T cell receptor beta chains sequenced from one sample in a study of blood T cell repertoires in COVID-19. TCRdb's table, derived via immunoSEQ multiplex PCR, lists solely in-frame clones and lacks some. The table records about 130,000 clones, 65% to 85% of them present only once. Sequenced material: peripheral blood. The receptors here all came from a man in his 70s with acute or convalescent COVID-19.

This clone was seen a single time. CDR3 DNA sequence: TGCGCCAGCAGCCCCAGGGGGCAGGGAGGCACTGAAGCTTTCTTT. This codes for CASSPRGQGGTEAFF. This sequence joins TRBV5-1 and TRBJ1-1; 8 bases line up with TRBD1. The CDR3 loop spans 15 amino acids. The V gene end was trimmed by 4 bases and the J gene end by 4 bases; junction bases not matched to a gene: 9. Germline CDR1 and CDR2: SGHRS and YFSETQ.

The chain carries TRBV6-5 and TRBJ2-7; 9 positions match TRBD1. V dropped 2 bases and J dropped 5; count of bases not matched to a gene: 7. The CDR3 contains 15 residues. CDR1 is MNHEY, CDR2 SVGAGI, per germline. The CDR3 is CASSYAGTGSDEQYF. CDR3 bases: TGTGCCAGCAGTTACGCCGGGACAGGGTCGGACGAGCAGTACTTC.

This clone occurred a few times. The chain couples TRBV11-2 to TRBJ2-1; the match to TRBD2 covers 10 bases. The CDR3 covers 17 residues. Germline trimming cut 5 bases from V and 6 bases from J; bases unmatched to any gene: 13. From germline, CDR1 is SGHAT and CDR2 FQNNGV. The CDR3 nucleotides read TGTGCCAGCAGCACCCCTCAAAGCGGGGGGGCCTTCAATGAGCAGTTCTTC. Encoded protein: CASSTPQSGGAFNEQFF.